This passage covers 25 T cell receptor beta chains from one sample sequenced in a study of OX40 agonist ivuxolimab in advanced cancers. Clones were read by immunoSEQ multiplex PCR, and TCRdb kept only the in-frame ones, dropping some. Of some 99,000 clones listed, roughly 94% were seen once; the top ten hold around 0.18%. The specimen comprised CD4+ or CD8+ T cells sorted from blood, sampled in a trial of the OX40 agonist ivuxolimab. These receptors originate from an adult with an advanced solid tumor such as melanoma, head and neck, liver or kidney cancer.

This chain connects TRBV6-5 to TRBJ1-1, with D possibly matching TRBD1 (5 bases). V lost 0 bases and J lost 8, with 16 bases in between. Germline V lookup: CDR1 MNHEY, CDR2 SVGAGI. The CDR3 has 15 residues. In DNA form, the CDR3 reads TGTGCCAGCAGTTACTCGATTTCAGGGCCTTCGGAAGCTTTCTTT. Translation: CASSYSISGPSEAFF.

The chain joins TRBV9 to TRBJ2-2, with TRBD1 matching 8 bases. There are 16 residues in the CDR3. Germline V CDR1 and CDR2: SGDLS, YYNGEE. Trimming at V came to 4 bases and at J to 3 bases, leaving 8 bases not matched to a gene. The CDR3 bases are TGTGCCAGCAGCTCCCGGACAGGGTCGTACACCGGGGAGCTGTTTTTT. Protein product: CASSSRTGSYTGELFF.

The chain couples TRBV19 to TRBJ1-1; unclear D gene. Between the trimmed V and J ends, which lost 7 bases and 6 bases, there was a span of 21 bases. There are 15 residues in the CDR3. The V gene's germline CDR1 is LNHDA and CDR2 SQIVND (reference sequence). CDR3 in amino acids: CASTPSEAGRAEAFF. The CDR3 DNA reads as TGTGCCAGTACCCCATCAGAAGCTGGCCGGGCTGAAGCTTTCTTT.

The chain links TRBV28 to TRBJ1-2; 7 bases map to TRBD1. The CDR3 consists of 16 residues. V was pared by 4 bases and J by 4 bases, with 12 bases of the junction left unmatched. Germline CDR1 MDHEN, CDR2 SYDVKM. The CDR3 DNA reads TGTGCCAGCAGTTCTCAAGCGGGGACAGCAAGCTATGGCTACACCTTC. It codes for CASSSQAGTASYGYTF.

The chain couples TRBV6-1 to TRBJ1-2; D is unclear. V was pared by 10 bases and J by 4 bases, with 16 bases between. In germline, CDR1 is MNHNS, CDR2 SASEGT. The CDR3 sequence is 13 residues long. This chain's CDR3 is CATTLGPLYGYTF. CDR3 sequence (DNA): TGTGCCACCACACTGGGCCCTCTCTATGGCTACACCTTC.

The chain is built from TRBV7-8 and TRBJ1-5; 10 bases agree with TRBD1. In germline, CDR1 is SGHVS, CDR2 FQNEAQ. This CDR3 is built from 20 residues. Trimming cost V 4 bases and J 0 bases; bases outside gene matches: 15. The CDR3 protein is CASSSTLRGQGTHSNQPQHF. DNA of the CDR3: TGTGCCAGCAGCTCCACCCTTAGGGGACAGGGGACCCATAGCAATCAGCCCCAGCATTTT.

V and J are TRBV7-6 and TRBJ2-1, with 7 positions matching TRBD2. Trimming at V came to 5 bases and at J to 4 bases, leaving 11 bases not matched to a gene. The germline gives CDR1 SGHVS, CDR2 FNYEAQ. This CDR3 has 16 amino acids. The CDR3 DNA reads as TGTGCCAGCAGCCCTAGACTAGCCGCGATGTACAATGAGCAGTTCTTC. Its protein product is CASSPRLAAMYNEQFF.

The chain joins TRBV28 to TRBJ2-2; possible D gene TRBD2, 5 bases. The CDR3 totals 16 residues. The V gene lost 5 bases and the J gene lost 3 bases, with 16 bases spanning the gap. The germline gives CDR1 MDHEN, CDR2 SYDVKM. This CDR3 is CASSARLLRDTGELFF. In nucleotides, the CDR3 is TGTGCCAGCAGTGCCCGACTCTTGAGGGACACCGGGGAGCTGTTTTTT.

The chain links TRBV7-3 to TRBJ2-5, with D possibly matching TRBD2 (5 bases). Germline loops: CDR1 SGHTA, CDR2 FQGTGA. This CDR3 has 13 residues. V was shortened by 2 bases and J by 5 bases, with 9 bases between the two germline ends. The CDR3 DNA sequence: TGTGCCAGCAGCTTATCTCGGAGGGAGACCCAGTACTTC. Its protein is CASSLSRRETQYF.

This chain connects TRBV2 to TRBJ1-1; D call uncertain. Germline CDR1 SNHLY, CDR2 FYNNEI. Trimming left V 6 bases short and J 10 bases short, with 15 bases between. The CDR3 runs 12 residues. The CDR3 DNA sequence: TGTGCCAGCAGCGCCGACTACGGCGGAGCTTTCTTT. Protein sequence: CASSADYGGAFF.

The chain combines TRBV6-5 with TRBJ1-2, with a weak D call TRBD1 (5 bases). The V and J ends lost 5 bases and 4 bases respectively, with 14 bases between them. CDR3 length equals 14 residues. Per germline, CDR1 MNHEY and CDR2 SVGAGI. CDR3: CASSPSGLGYGYTF. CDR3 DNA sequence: TGTGCCAGCAGTCCCTCAGGGTTGGGCTATGGCTACACCTTC.

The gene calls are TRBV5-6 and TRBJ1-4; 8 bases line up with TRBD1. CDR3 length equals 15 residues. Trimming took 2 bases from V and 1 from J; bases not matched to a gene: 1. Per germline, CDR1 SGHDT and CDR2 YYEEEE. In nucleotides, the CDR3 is TGTGCCAGCAGCTTTGGACAGGGAACTAATGAAAAACTGTTTTTT. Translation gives CASSFGQGTNEKLFF.

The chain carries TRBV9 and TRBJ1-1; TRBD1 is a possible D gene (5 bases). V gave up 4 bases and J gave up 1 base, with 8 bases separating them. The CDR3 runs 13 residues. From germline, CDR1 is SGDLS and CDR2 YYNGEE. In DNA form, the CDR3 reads TGTGCCAGCAGCTTACAGGAGAACACTGAAGCTTTCTTT. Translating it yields CASSLQENTEAFF.

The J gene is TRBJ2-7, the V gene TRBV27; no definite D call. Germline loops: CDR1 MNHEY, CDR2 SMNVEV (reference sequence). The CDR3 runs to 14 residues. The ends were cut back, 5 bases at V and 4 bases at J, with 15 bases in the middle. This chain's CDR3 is CASSPPPARYEQYF. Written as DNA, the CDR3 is TGTGCCAGCAGTCCCCCTCCCGCTAGATACGAGCAGTACTTC.

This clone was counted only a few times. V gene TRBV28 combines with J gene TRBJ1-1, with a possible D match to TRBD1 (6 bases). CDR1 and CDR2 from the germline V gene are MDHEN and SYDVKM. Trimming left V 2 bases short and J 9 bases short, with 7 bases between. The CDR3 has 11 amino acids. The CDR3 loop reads CASSLQGQAFF. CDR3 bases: TGTGCCAGCAGTTTACAGGGGCAAGCTTTCTTT. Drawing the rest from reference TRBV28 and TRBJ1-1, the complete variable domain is DVKVTQSSRYLVKRTGEKVFLECVQDMDHENMFWYRQDPGLGLRLIYFSYDVKMKEKGDIPEGYSVSREKKERFSLILESASTNQTSMYLCASSLQGQAFFGQGTRLTVV.

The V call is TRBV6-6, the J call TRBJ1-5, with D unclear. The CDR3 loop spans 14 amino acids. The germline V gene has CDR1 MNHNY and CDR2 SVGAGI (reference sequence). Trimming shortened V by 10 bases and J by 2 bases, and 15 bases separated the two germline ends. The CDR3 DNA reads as TGTGCCACCAGGTCGGGAATTGGCAATCAGCCCCAGCATTTT. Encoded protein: CATRSGIGNQPQHF.

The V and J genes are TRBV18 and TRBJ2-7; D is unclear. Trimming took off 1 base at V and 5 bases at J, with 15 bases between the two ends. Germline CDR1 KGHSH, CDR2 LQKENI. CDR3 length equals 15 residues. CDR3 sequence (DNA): TGTGCCAGCTCACCACGAATAGGAGTGAGCCACGAGCAGTACTTC. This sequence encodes CASSPRIGVSHEQYF. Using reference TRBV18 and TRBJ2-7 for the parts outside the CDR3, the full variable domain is NAGVMQNPRHLVRRRGQEARLRCSPMKGHSHVYWYRQLPEEGLKFMVYLQKENIIDESGMPKERFSAEFPKEGPSILRIQQVVRGDSAAYFCASSPRIGVSHEQYFGPGTRLTVT.

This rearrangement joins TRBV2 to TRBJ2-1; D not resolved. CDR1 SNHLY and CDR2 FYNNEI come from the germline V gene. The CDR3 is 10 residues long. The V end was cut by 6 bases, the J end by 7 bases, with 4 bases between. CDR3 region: CASSLNEQFF. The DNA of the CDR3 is TGTGCCAGCAGCCTTAATGAGCAGTTCTTC.

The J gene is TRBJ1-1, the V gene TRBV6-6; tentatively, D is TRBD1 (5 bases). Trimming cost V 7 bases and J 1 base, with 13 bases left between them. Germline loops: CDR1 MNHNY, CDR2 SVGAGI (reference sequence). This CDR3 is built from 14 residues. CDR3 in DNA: TGTGCCAGCAAAGCAGGGTCAGGGAACACTGAAGCTTTCTTT. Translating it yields CASKAGSGNTEAFF.

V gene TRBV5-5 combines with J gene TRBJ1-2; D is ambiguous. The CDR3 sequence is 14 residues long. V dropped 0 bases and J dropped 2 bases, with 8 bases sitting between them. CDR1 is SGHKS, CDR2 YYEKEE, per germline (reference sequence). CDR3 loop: CASSLDTVNYGYTF. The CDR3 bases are TGTGCCAGCAGCTTGGATACAGTCAACTATGGCTACACCTTC.

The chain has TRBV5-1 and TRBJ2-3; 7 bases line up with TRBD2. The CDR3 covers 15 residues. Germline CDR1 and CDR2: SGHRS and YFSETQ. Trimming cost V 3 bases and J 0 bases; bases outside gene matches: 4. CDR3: CASSSPGGSTDTQYF. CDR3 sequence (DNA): TGCGCCAGCAGCTCCCCGGGAGGTAGCACAGATACGCAGTATTTT.

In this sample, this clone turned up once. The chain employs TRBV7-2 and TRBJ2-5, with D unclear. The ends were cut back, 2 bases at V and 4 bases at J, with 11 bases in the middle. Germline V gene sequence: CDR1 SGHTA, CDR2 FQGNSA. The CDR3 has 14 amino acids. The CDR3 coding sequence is TGTGCCAGCAGCTTAAGGGCCTCTGTAGAGACCCAGTACTTC. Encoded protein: CASSLRASVETQYF. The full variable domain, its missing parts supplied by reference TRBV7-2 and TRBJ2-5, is GAGVSQSPSNKVTEKGKDVELRCDPISGHTALYWYRQSLGQGLEFLIYFQGNSAPDKSGLPSDRFSAERTGGSVSTLTIQRTQQEDSAVYLCASSLRASVETQYFGPGTRLLVL.

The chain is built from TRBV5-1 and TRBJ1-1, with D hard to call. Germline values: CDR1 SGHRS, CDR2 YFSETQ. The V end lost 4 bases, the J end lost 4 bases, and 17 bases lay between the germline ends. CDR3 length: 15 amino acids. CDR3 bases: TGCGCCAGCAGCCCCCTTACGGGTCTCGGCACTGAAGCTTTCTTT. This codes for CASSPLTGLGTEAFF. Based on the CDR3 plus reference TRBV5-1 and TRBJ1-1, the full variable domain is KAGVTQTPRYLIKTRGQQVTLSCSPISGHRSVSWYQQTPGQGLQFLFEYFSETQRNKGNFPGRFSGRQFSNSRSEMNVSTLELGDSALYLCASSPLTGLGTEAFFGQGTRLTVV.

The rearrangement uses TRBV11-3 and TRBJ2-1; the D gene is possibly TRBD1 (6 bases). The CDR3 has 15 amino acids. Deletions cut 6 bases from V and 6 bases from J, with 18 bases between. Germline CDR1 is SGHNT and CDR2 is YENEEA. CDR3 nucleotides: TGTGCCAGCAGTCCGGGACAACGAAGCCTCAATGAGCAGTTCTTC. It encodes CASSPGQRSLNEQFF. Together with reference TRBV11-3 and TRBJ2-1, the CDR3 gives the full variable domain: EAGVVQSPRYKIIEKKQPVAFWCNPISGHNTLYWYLQNLGQGPELLIRYENEEAVDDSQLPKDRFSAERLKGVDSTLKIQPAELGDSAVYLCASSPGQRSLNEQFFGPGTRLTVL.

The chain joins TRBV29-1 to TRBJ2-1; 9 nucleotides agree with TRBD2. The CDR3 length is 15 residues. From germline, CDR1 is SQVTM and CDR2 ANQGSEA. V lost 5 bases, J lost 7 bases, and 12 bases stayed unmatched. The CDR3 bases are TGCAGCGTTTTAGGGCGGGAGGGCCCTAGGAATGAGCAGTTCTTC. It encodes CSVLGREGPRNEQFF.